Each of the 14 T cell receptor beta chains below was sequenced from the same sample in a study of cytomegalovirus exposure and HLA in healthy donors. This table comes from immunoSEQ multiplex PCR, and its TCRdb copy is limited to in-frame clones, with some not included. The data hold some 83,000 clones, with around 94% observed a single time. The sequenced sample consisted of PBMCs. Receptors originate from a woman between 18 and 30 years old in good health and CMV-seropositive.

This rearrangement joins TRBV5-1 to TRBJ1-2, with TRBD1 as a possible D gene (6 bases). In germline, CDR1 is SGHRS, CDR2 YFSETQ. The V and J ends lost 2 bases and 4 bases respectively, with 12 bases between them. The CDR3 loop spans 14 amino acids. CDR3 sequence (DNA): TGCGCCAGCAGCTTCCTCACAGGGCCCTATGGCTACACCTTC. It yields the protein CASSFLTGPYGYTF.

This clone has only one observation. The chain uses TRBV7-9 and TRBJ1-2, with a weak D call TRBD1 (6 bases). Germline CDR1 reads SEHNR; CDR2 reads FQNEAQ (reference sequence). The CDR3 runs to 12 residues. V lost 5 bases to trimming and J lost 7 bases, with 11 bases between them. The CDR3 region is CASSPTGFGYTF. CDR3 sequence (DNA): TGTGCCAGCAGCCCCACAGGGTTTGGCTACACCTTC. Complete variable domain (other parts from reference TRBV7-9 and TRBJ1-2): DTGVSQNPRHKITKRGQNVTFRCDPISEHNRLYWYRQTLGQGPEFLTYFQNEAQLEKSRLLSDRFSAERPKGSFSTLEIQRTEQGDSAMYLCASSPTGFGYTFGSGTRLTVV.

The rearrangement uses TRBV4-1 and TRBJ1-3; D unresolved. Germline loops: CDR1 MGHRA, CDR2 YSYEKL. V dropped 4 bases and J dropped 1 base, with 11 bases sitting between them. The CDR3 contains 15 residues. CDR3 sequence reads: CASSLSRTSGNTIYF. CDR3 DNA sequence: TGCGCCAGCAGCCTATCCAGGACTTCTGGAAACACCATATATTTT.

The chain recombines TRBV4-2 with TRBJ1-2, with no clear D. Germline CDR1 reads LGHNA; CDR2 reads YNFKEQ. The CDR3 sequence is 14 residues long. The V end lost 4 bases, the J end lost 6 bases, and 15 bases lay between the germline ends. The CDR3 protein is CASSRTGGYDGYTF. The CDR3 region has the DNA TGTGCCAGCAGCCGAACCGGCGGGTACGATGGCTACACCTTC.

The genes are TRBV9 and TRBJ2-3; weak D call: TRBD2 (5 bases). V was pared by 0 bases and J by 1 base, with 6 bases between. Germline loops: CDR1 SGDLS, CDR2 YYNGEE. This CDR3 is 14 amino acids long. This CDR3 is CASSVVSGTDTQYF. The CDR3 DNA is TGTGCCAGCAGCGTAGTTAGCGGCACAGATACGCAGTATTTT.

The chain couples TRBV28 to TRBJ1-5, with TRBD1 identical over 8 bases. The CDR3 has 17 residues. Looked up from germline, CDR1 is MDHEN and CDR2 is SYDVKM. V trimming: 2 bases; J trimming: 2 bases; junction bases outside the gene matches: 8. The CDR3 region has the DNA TGTGCCAGCAGTTTAGGACAGGGAGTGGTAGGCAATCAGCCCCAGCATTTT. The encoded protein is CASSLGQGVVGNQPQHF.

The chain joins TRBV20-1 to TRBJ1-2; D ambiguous. CDR1 DFQATT and CDR2 SNEGSKA come from the germline V gene (reference sequence). This CDR3 is built from 11 residues. Trimming stripped 7 bases from V and 3 bases from J, with 9 bases between. CDR3 region: CSGDEDYGYTF. DNA of the CDR3: TGCAGTGGCGACGAGGACTATGGCTACACCTTC.

The V call is TRBV5-4, the J call TRBJ2-7; possibly TRBD2 for D (5 bases). Looked up from germline, CDR1 is SGHNT and CDR2 is YYREEE (reference sequence). Deletions cut 4 bases from V and 0 bases from J, with 11 bases between. The CDR3 consists of 14 residues. This CDR3 reads CASSRERSSYEQYF. DNA of the CDR3: TGTGCCAGCAGCAGGGAGCGGAGCTCCTACGAGCAGTACTTC.

This chain joins TRBV15 and TRBJ1-1, with D hard to call. The V end lost 7 bases, the J end lost 7 bases, and 19 bases lay between the germline ends. This CDR3 comprises 14 residues. CDR1 and CDR2 from the germline V gene are LNHNV and YYDKDF (reference sequence). CDR3: CATKRMDAGSEAFF. CDR3 DNA sequence: TGTGCCACCAAGCGGATGGATGCAGGCAGTGAAGCTTTCTTT.

The chain has TRBV27 and TRBJ1-2, with D possibly being TRBD1 (6 bases). The CDR3 extends over 16 amino acids. The V end was cut by 3 bases, the J end by 6 bases, with 20 bases between. Germline assignment: CDR1 MNHEY and CDR2 SMNVEV (reference sequence). CDR3 DNA: TGTGCCAGCAGTTTGGGAGCCGTCAGGGGCCGGGATGGCTACACCTTC. Translation: CASSLGAVRGRDGYTF.

The genes are TRBV6-1 and TRBJ1-5; D call uncertain. CDR3 size: 13 residues. CDR1 and CDR2 from the germline V gene are MNHNS and SASEGT. The ends were cut back, 1 base at V and 7 bases at J, with 8 bases in the middle. CDR3 in amino acids: CASSEDLLQPQHF. The CDR3 DNA reads TGTGCCAGCAGTGAAGATTTGTTACAGCCCCAGCATTTT.

The chain uses TRBV5-1 and TRBJ2-1; the D gene is possibly TRBD1 (6 bases). Trimming took 4 bases from V and 6 from J, leaving 8 bases between them. The germline V gene encodes CDR1 SGHRS and CDR2 YFSETQ. This CDR3 contains 12 residues. This CDR3 reads CASSPQGNEQFF. Here the CDR3 DNA reads TGCGCCAGCAGCCCACAGGGCAATGAGCAGTTCTTC.

J is TRBJ1-6 and V is TRBV5-6; D gene uncertain. Germline V lookup: CDR1 SGHDT, CDR2 YYEEEE. CDR3 length: 16 residues. V was clipped by 4 bases and J by 3 bases, with 14 bases between them. For the CDR3, the DNA is TGTGCCAGCAGCCCCCCTGGGCGAAACTATAATTCACCCCTCCACTTT. Translating it yields CASSPPGRNYNSPLHF.

The rearrangement joins TRBV18 to TRBJ2-7; TRBD1 matches at 10 bases. The CDR3 consists of 17 residues. The V and J ends lost 3 bases and 2 bases, in that order; junction bases with no gene match: 10. Germline CDR1 is KGHSH and CDR2 is LQKENI. CDR3: CASSPSGQGVTTYEQYF. The CDR3, as DNA: TGTGCCAGCTCACCGAGTGGACAGGGGGTTACTACCTACGAGCAGTACTTC. The full variable domain, in which reference TRBV18 and TRBJ2-7 provide the parts outside the CDR3, is NAGVMQNPRHLVRRRGQEARLRCSPMKGHSHVYWYRQLPEEGLKFMVYLQKENIIDESGMPKERFSAEFPKEGPSILRIQQVVRGDSAAYFCASSPSGQGVTTYEQYFGPGTRLTVT.